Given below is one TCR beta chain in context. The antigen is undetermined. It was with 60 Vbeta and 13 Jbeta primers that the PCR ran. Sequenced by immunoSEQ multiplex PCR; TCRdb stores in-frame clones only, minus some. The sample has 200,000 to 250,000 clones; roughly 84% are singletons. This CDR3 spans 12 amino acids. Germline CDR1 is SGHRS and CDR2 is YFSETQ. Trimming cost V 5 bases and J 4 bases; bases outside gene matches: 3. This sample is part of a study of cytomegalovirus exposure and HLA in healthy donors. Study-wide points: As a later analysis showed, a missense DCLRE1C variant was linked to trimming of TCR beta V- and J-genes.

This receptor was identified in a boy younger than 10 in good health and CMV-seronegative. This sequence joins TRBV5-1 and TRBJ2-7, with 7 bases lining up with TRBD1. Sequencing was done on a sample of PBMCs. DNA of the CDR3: TGCGCCAGCAGACTGGACAGGTACGAGCAGTACTTC. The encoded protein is CASRLDRYEQYF.